The 18 T cell receptor beta chains listed next were all sequenced from one sample in a study of T cells expressing NK-cell markers. No DNA is given; TCRdb re-called the 5' RACE reads and lists each CDR3 protein once. The clone table shows 500,000 to 700,000 distinct CDR3 sequences, with the ten largest holding under 4.5%. Input material: blood T cells: a sorted CD56 or NKG2C T cell subset, CD4+ or CD8+ T cells, or bulk PBMC T cells (not recorded which). These receptor sequences come from a man younger than 30 in good health.

V gene TRBV27 combines with J gene TRBJ1-2. This CDR3 has 14 amino acids. CDR1 and CDR2 from the germline V gene are MNHEY and SMNVEV (reference sequence). This CDR3 reads CASSAVKGIYGYTF.

The V call is TRBV25-1, the J call TRBJ1-2. The CDR3 is 14 residues long. CDR1 and CDR2 (germline): MGHDK, SYGVNS. This CDR3 is CASSEYLSNYGYTF.

This chain joins TRBV2 and TRBJ1-2; without DNA, the TCRdb call of TRBD1 cannot be checked. The CDR3 has 15 amino acids. Germline V gene data show CDR1 as SNHLY and CDR2 as FYNNEI. The CDR3 loop is CASSEAGVANYGYTF.

The chain is built from TRBV5-1 and TRBJ2-5; TCRdb picks TRBD2, but there is no DNA to check that call. Germline CDR1 is SGHRS and CDR2 is YFSETQ. The CDR3 sequence is 15 residues long. CDR3: CASSSSGQYQETQYF.

The rearrangement uses TRBV6-5 and TRBJ1-6. Germline CDR1 reads MNHEY; CDR2 reads SVGAGI. This CDR3 region has 17 residues. This chain's CDR3 is CASSYSNRGSYNSPLHF.

The rearrangement joins TRBV3-1 to TRBJ2-3; TCRdb selects TRBD2, and the lack of DNA leaves this call unchecked. The CDR3 covers 17 residues. The germline gives CDR1 LGHDT, CDR2 YNNKEL (reference sequence). The CDR3 is CASSQGVVLANTDTQYF.

The chain has TRBV12-3 or TRBV12-4 and TRBJ2-1; TCRdb lists TRBD2, though no DNA is available to test this call. The CDR3 is 16 amino acids. The CDR3 sequence: CASSFSEEIRHNEQFF.

The chain recombines TRBV5-6 with TRBJ2-1; TCRdb indicates TRBD1, and absent DNA this call remains unverified. The CDR3 is 12 amino acids. In germline, CDR1 is SGHDT, CDR2 YYEEEE. CDR3 loop: CASSRGPGEQFF.

This rearrangement joins TRBV20-1 to TRBJ2-1; TCRdb names TRBD2, which stays unverified in the absence of DNA. Per germline, CDR1 DFQATT and CDR2 SNEGSKA (reference sequence). This CDR3 region has 16 residues. The CDR3 is CSAVRLAGESYNEQFF.

V gene TRBV3-1 combines with J gene TRBJ2-1. CDR3 size: 17 residues. Germline lookup yields CDR1 LGHDT and CDR2 YNNKEL (reference sequence). CDR3 sequence reads: CASSRNAAGGSYNEQFF.

The V and J genes are TRBV7-2 and TRBJ2-1; no DNA is available, so the TRBD2 call from TCRdb remains unchecked. CDR1 is SGHTA and CDR2 is FQGNSA in the germline V gene. The CDR3 spans 14 residues. CDR3 residues: CASSGRAGGGEQFF.

This chain uses TRBV3-1 with TRBJ2-3; TCRdb outputs TRBD2, but without DNA this stays unchecked. This CDR3 is 18 amino acids long. Germline values: CDR1 LGHDT, CDR2 YNNKEL (reference sequence). The CDR3: CASSLRRREGLRTDTQYF.

The chain has TRBV4-3 and TRBJ1-2; without DNA, the TCRdb call of TRBD1 cannot be checked. The CDR3 has 18 residues. From germline, CDR1 is LGHNA and CDR2 YSLEER. The CDR3 protein is CASSQETGQALLTYGYTF.

This chain uses TRBV7-3 with TRBJ1-2. CDR1 is SGHTA and CDR2 is FQGTGA in the germline V gene. This CDR3 comprises 13 residues. This chain's CDR3 is CASSLTNARGYTF.

The chain has TRBV4-2 and TRBJ2-5. This CDR3 is 13 amino acids long. Germline CDR1 and CDR2: LGHNA and YNFKEQ. Here the CDR3 reads CASSLELDGTQYF.

This sequence joins TRBV5-1 and TRBJ2-1; TCRdb reports TRBD1, a call that lacks DNA to check it against. CDR1 and CDR2 (germline): SGHRS, YFSETQ. The CDR3 runs to 15 residues. The CDR3 is CASSSGGTPPYEQFF.

V usage is TRBV7-3 and J usage is TRBJ2-1. The germline V gene encodes CDR1 SGHTA and CDR2 FQGTGA. The CDR3 spans 16 residues. The CDR3 loop reads CASSLMHVGSYNEQFF.

CDR3: CASPPGEADTQYF. The rearrangement links TRBV7-9 to TRBJ2-3; the TCRdb D gene call, TRBD1, has no DNA to confirm it. The CDR3 sequence is 13 residues long. Germline CDR1 SEHNR, CDR2 FQNEAQ (reference sequence).